One sample yielded the 17 T cell receptor beta chains listed below, sequenced in a study of cytomegalovirus exposure and HLA in healthy donors. Using immunoSEQ multiplex PCR, the repertoire was profiled, and TCRdb retains in-frame clones only, with some absent. The sample contains 180,000 or so clones, about 89% of which appear only once. The source material was PBMCs. These receptors were taken from a man younger than 45 in good health and CMV-seropositive.

This CDR3 reads CASSVAGTYGAYSPLHF. The CDR3 coding sequence is TGTGCCAGCAGCGTAGCCGGGACCTACGGAGCTTATTCACCCCTCCACTTT. The chain has TRBV9 and TRBJ1-6, with D possibly matching TRBD1 (5 bases). CDR3 length: 17 residues. The germline V and J ends were trimmed by 0 bases and 8 bases, with 18 bases remaining between them. CDR1 is SGDLS and CDR2 is YYNGEE in the germline V gene.

This sequence joins TRBV11-2 and TRBJ2-7; TRBD2 is a possible D gene (6 bases). Germline V gives CDR1 SGHAT, CDR2 FQNNGV. Trimming took 3 bases from V and 0 from J, leaving 12 bases between them. The CDR3 loop spans 15 amino acids. The CDR3 is CASSFLNGSSYEQYF. DNA for the CDR3: TGTGCCAGCAGCTTCTTAAACGGGAGCTCCTACGAGCAGTACTTC.

As DNA, the CDR3 is TGTGCCAGTAGACAGGGGATCTCTGGGGCCAACGTCCTGACTTTC. Protein product: CASRQGISGANVLTF. The chain joins TRBV28 to TRBJ2-6; 8 bases are a match to TRBD1. The CDR3 runs to 15 residues. V lost 9 bases, J lost 0 bases, and 4 bases stayed unmatched. Germline CDR1 and CDR2: MDHEN and SYDVKM. The complete variable domain, with remaining parts taken from reference TRBV28 and TRBJ2-6, reads DVKVTQSSRYLVKRTGEKVFLECVQDMDHENMFWYRQDPGLGLRLIYFSYDVKMKEKGDIPEGYSVSREKKERFSLILESASTNQTSMYLCASRQGISGANVLTFGAGSRLTVL.

The chain combines TRBV6-1 with TRBJ2-7; no reliable D call. In germline, CDR1 is MNHNS, CDR2 SASEGT. V dropped 4 bases and J dropped 0 bases, with 13 bases sitting between them. CDR3 length equals 15 residues. In nucleotides, the CDR3 is TGTGCCAGCAGTGCCCCCCACAGTAGCTCCTACGAGCAGTACTTC. This sequence encodes CASSAPHSSSYEQYF.

V gene TRBV5-1 combines with J gene TRBJ1-1; D is ambiguous. The CDR3 is 15 amino acids. Germline V gene lookup returns CDR1 SGHRS and CDR2 YFSETQ. Deletions cut 7 bases from V and 1 base from J, with 17 bases between. CDR3 nucleotide sequence: TGCGCCAGCCATATGAGACAAGGCGCGAACACTGAAGCTTTCTTT. This encodes CASHMRQGANTEAFF.

This chain joins TRBV7-9 and TRBJ2-1, with D perhaps matching TRBD1 or TRBD2 (7 bases each). V lost 8 bases and J lost 8, with 13 bases in between. The germline gives CDR1 SEHNR, CDR2 FQNEAQ (reference sequence). The CDR3 covers 12 residues. In nucleotides, the CDR3 is TGTGCCAGCCAGGGGGGGAGCTATGAGCAGTTCTTC. Encoded protein: CASQGGSYEQFF.

The chain carries TRBV6-5 and TRBJ2-7; 7 bases match TRBD2. The CDR3 loop spans 13 amino acids. Germline V gene lookup returns CDR1 MNHEY and CDR2 SVGAGI. Trimming removed 10 bases from V and 2 bases from J; junction bases left unmatched: 8. For the CDR3, the DNA is TGTGCCACCCGGGGGGTCCTCACCTACGAGCAGTACTTC. Translating it yields CATRGVLTYEQYF.

J is TRBJ2-7 and V is TRBV9; TRBD2 matches at 16 bases. Germline assignment: CDR1 SGDLS and CDR2 YYNGEE. Germline trimming cut 0 bases from V and 3 bases from J; bases unmatched to any gene: 6. The CDR3 runs to 18 residues. The CDR3 coding sequence is TGTGCCAGCAGCGTAGGGACAGGGACTAGCGGGAGGGGCTACGAGCAGTACTTC. Its translation is CASSVGTGTSGRGYEQYF.

This chain connects TRBV6-1 to TRBJ2-3; the match to TRBD1 covers 7 bases. CDR1 MNHNS and CDR2 SASEGT come from the germline V gene. The CDR3 loop spans 14 amino acids. J gave up 2 bases and V 6 bases, and 5 bases lay outside the gene matches. In nucleotides, the CDR3 is TGTGCCAGCAGAGGACAGGCCGCCACAGATACGCAGTATTTT. As protein: CASRGQAATDTQYF.

This chain links TRBV27 with TRBJ1-2, with D maybe TRBD1 (5 bases). CDR1 and CDR2 from the germline V gene are MNHEY and SMNVEV (reference sequence). The CDR3 is 14 amino acids. Trimming took off 5 bases at V and 3 bases at J, with 13 bases between the two ends. The CDR3 reads CASSPRRVYYGYTF. The CDR3 region has the DNA TGTGCCAGCAGTCCTCGCAGGGTTTACTATGGCTACACCTTC.

The CDR3 spells CASSVWGFTEAFF. The CDR3 DNA sequence: TGTGCCAGCAGTGTTTGGGGCTTCACTGAAGCTTTCTTT. This chain links TRBV2 with TRBJ1-1; a weak D match, TRBD1 (5 bases). V was cut by 4 bases and J by 4 bases, with 10 bases left in between. Germline V gene data show CDR1 as SNHLY and CDR2 as FYNNEI. This CDR3 has 13 amino acids.

The rearrangement uses TRBV7-3 and TRBJ2-3; tentatively, D is TRBD2 (7 bases). This CDR3 is built from 15 residues. The germline V and J ends were trimmed by 8 bases and 6 bases, with 21 bases remaining between them. The germline V gene has CDR1 SGHTA and CDR2 FQGTGA. The CDR3 DNA sequence: TGTGCCAGCTCCTCCGGGGGGCGGCAACTGGATACGCAGTATTTT. Residues: CASSSGGRQLDTQYF.

The sample holds a few counts of this clone. The chain employs TRBV7-2 and TRBJ1-2, with D possibly TRBD1 on 6 matching bases. The CDR3 spans 12 residues. Germline assignment: CDR1 SGHTA and CDR2 FQGNSA. V lost 1 base to trimming and J lost 8 bases, with 8 bases between them. CDR3 sequence reads: CASSLGRGGYTF. CDR3 coding DNA: TGTGCCAGCAGCTTAGGCAGGGGAGGCTACACCTTC.

The CDR3 spells CASSPGTGTREQYF. In nucleotides, the CDR3 is TGTGCCAGCAGTCCAGGGACAGGGACGCGGGAGCAGTACTTC. The rearrangement joins TRBV27 to TRBJ2-7, with 9 bases lining up with TRBD1. The trim removed 5 bases at V and 7 bases at J, leaving 9 bases unmatched. Looked up from germline, CDR1 is MNHEY and CDR2 is SMNVEV (reference sequence). CDR3 length equals 14 residues.

This chain joins TRBV5-6 and TRBJ2-3; D is possibly TRBD1 or TRBD2 (5 bases each). Germline lookup yields CDR1 SGHDT and CDR2 YYEEEE. V gave up 3 bases and J gave up 5 bases, with 10 bases separating them. The CDR3 sequence is 13 residues long. The CDR3 spells CASSWDGLDTQYF. The CDR3 DNA sequence: TGTGCCAGCAGCTGGGACGGGTTAGATACGCAGTATTTT. Based on the CDR3 plus reference TRBV5-6 and TRBJ2-3, the full variable domain is DAGVTQSPTHLIKTRGQQVTLRCSPKSGHDTVSWYQQALGQGPQFIFQYYEEEERQRGNFPDRFSGHQFPNYSSELNVNALLLGDSALYLCASSWDGLDTQYFGPGTRLTVL.

V gene TRBV6-6 combines with J gene TRBJ2-1, with D perhaps TRBD1 (6 bases). Trimming took 8 bases from V and 5 from J, leaving 16 bases between them. Germline values: CDR1 MNHNY, CDR2 SVGAGI (reference sequence). The CDR3 runs to 14 residues. CDR3 protein: CASGTGRAHNEQFF. The CDR3 region has the DNA TGTGCCAGCGGAACAGGGCGGGCCCACAATGAGCAGTTCTTC.

J is TRBJ2-5 and V is TRBV6-5; 8 bases are a match to TRBD1. This CDR3 spans 15 amino acids. Germline V gives CDR1 MNHEY, CDR2 SVGAGI. V lost 0 bases and J lost 5; bases outside the gene matches: 5. The CDR3 loop reads CASSYSTGEMETQYF. CDR3 bases: TGTGCCAGCAGTTACTCGACAGGGGAGATGGAGACCCAGTACTTC.